This TCR beta chain was captured in a study of T cells in Graves' hyperthyroidism and ophthalmopathy. Study-level information: At initial diagnosis, before any treatment had begun, peripheral blood was obtained.

Comments on this clonotype: Its antigen remains unidentified.

Using RNA transcripts as the source, TCR beta CDR3 regions were amplified. Researchers ran a first-round RT-PCR on the TCR CDR3 using the HTBI primer set. Via MiXCR, TCRdb re-called the multiplex PCR reads, giving one row per CDR3 protein. This sample yields around 800,000 distinct CDR3 sequences, of which 38% are seen a single time; approximately 8.7% belongs to the top ten. Broader study findings: Also found in blood were most expanded thyroid clonotypes above 0.001.

The CDR3 is 14 amino acids. Germline values: CDR1 MNHEY, CDR2 SVGAGI. Between the trimmed V and J ends, which lost 6 bases and 4 bases, there was a span of 13 bases. Input material: blood. This receptor was identified in a man aged 18-30 years with Graves' hyperthyroidism. The V and J genes are TRBV6-5 and TRBJ1-5, with no clear D. The CDR3: CASSSVTDNQPQHF. For the CDR3, the DNA is TGTGCCAGCAGCTCGGTCACGGATAATCAGCCCCAGCATTTT.